This T cell receptor (beta chain) was identified during a study of T cell repertoires in cytomegalovirus infection. About the research overall: Public TCR beta signatures indicated both CMV infection and matching HLA type.

TCRdb independently ran MiXCR on the reads; one entry per CDR3 protein. Of around 430,000 distinct CDR3 sequences in the sample, under 55% were seen once. Germline V gene data show CDR1 as SEHNR and CDR2 as FQNEAQ (reference sequence). Between the trimmed V and J ends, which lost 3 bases and 10 bases, there was a span of 15 bases. The CDR3 runs to 13 residues. Many counts were recorded for this clonotype. Its specificity is unknown. Specimen: cultured PBMCs, collected from culture after CMV antigen stimulation. The clonotype originates from a human donor in good health (CMV status not recorded). Some clones in this sample may be carry-over from other donors' samples. This chain joins TRBV7-9 and TRBJ1-1, with a weak D call TRBD1 (6 bases). The CDR3: CASSFLYTGRAFF. The DNA of the CDR3 is TGTGCCAGCAGCTTTTTGTACACAGGGCGAGCTTTCTTT.